This section outlines one T cell receptor (beta chain) sequence together with its context. Its antigen is unknown. This entry belongs to a study of vaccination and CD4 T cells after COVID-19. About the study: Convalescent individuals exhibited SARS-CoV-2 positivity on nasal swab PCR, with fewer than ten mild and one severe presentation.

The assay that was used to sequence DNA from cultured CD4+ T cells was the Oncomine TCR Beta short-read assay. TCRdb reanalysed the PCR reads using MiXCR and keeps one entry per CDR3 protein. The table lists 21,000 or so distinct CDR3 sequences, over 40% of them singletons. Described treatment: approximately nine-day PBMC culture with coronavirus spike peptide pools or control peptides (ViraFEST assay). In this cohort, PCR tests turned positive between March and December 2020, predating US Alpha, Beta and Delta variants. Trimming cost V 6 bases and J 7 bases, with 16 bases left between them. Germline loops: CDR1 MNHEY, CDR2 SVGEGT. This CDR3 is 14 amino acids long.

The chain is built from TRBV6-2 or TRBV6-3 and TRBJ1-3; perhaps TRBD1 as D (6 bases). The sequenced sample was CD4+ T cells from blood, cultured in vitro. This sequence was found in a human donor who had recovered from COVID-19. CDR3 protein: CASRAGQRENTIYF. The CDR3 DNA sequence: TGTGCCAGCAGGGCCGGACAGCGGGAGAACACCATATATTTT.